Sequencing of this TCR beta chain was carried out in a study of cytomegalovirus exposure and HLA in healthy donors. 60 Vbeta and 13 Jbeta primers were used in PCR. Under the authors' procedure: Unique TCR beta chains totaled 80 million to 100 million in a later count, with approximately 11 million of them shared. This table comes from immunoSEQ multiplex PCR, and its TCRdb copy is limited to in-frame clones, with some not included. V and J calls and clone size are as listed in that table; D and trimming were resolved from the DNA. The sample yields more than 100,000 clones, 15% seen once. The CDR3 length is 13 residues. In germline, CDR1 is MNHEY, CDR2 SVGAGI. The V and J ends lost 6 bases and 7 bases respectively, with 10 bases between them.

The chain has TRBV6-5 and TRBJ1-6, with a weak D call TRBD1 (6 bases). Specimen: PBMCs. The clonotype was recovered from a woman in her late teens or twenties in good health and CMV-seronegative. The CDR3 DNA is TGTGCCAGCAGAACAGGGTTGAATTCACCCCTCCACTTT. Translated, it gives CASRTGLNSPLHF.